A selection of T cell receptor beta chains follows, all from one sample in a study of blood T cell repertoires in COVID-19. The method was immunoSEQ multiplex PCR; TCRdb's version includes in-frame clones alone and lacks a portion of them. The table lists approximately 45,000 clones, approximately 85% of them singletons. Sequencing used peripheral blood. Receptors were obtained from a human donor in a cohort sampled during active COVID-19. Each CDR3 is given with its conserved first and last residue. A D gene is named only where the DNA matches it firmly.

d_gene | j_gene | v_gene | CDR3aa | CDR3nt
NA | TRBJ2-7 | TRBV27 | CASRTGFTNYEQYF | TGTGCCAGCAGAACAGGGTTCACTAACTACGAGCAGTACTTC
NA | TRBJ2-1 | TRBV6-2/TRBV6-3 | CASSGSSYNEQFF | TGTGCCAGCAGCGGTAGCTCCTACAATGAGCAGTTCTTC
NA | TRBJ2-1 | TRBV18 | CASSPGLNNEQFF | TGTGCCAGCTCACCAGGGCTAAACAATGAGCAGTTCTTC
NA | TRBJ1-4 | TRBV30 | CAWSNLGGGSEKLFF | TGTGCCTGGAGTAACTTGGGGGGAGGGAGTGAAAAACTGTTTTTT
TRBD2 | TRBJ2-2 | TRBV5-1 | CASSSGLATGELFF | TGCGCCAGCAGCTCGGGACTAGCAACCGGGGAGCTGTTTTTT
TRBD2 | TRBJ2-4 | TRBV7-2 | CASSAGTSEGLKYF | TGTGCCAGCAGCGCTGGGACTAGCGAGGGGCTTAAGTACTTC
NA | TRBJ1-2 | TRBV5-8 | CASRPRGPYGYTF | TGTGCCAGCAGGCCTAGGGGCCCCTATGGCTACACCTTC
TRBD1 | TRBJ2-1 | TRBV5-1 | CASRLGQGSESNEQFF | TGCGCCAGCAGACTTGGACAGGGGAGCGAGAGCAATGAGCAGTTCTTC
NA | TRBJ1-1 | TRBV29-1 | CSVVFGAGSRATEAFF | TGCAGCGTTGTATTTGGGGCAGGGTCAAGAGCGACTGAAGCTTTCTTT
NA | TRBJ1-6 | TRBV7-9 | CASSLSAGANSPLHF | TGTGCCAGCAGCTTAAGCGCAGGGGCTAATTCACCCCTCCACTTT
NA | TRBJ1-6 | TRBV6-5 | CASSPGVSPLHF | TGTGCCAGCAGCCCCGGGGTTTCACCCCTCCACTTT
NA | TRBJ2-3 | TRBV30 | CAWSDGGTPTDTQYF | TGTGCCTGGAGCGATGGAGGGACCCCCACAGATACGCAGTATTTT
NA | TRBJ1-2 | TRBV4-1 | CASSQSEAGSYVSYTF | TGCGCCAGCAGCCAGTCGGAGGCAGGAAGCTATGTGAGCTACACCTTC